This entry lists 3 T cell receptor beta chains sequenced from one sample in a study of T cells in Graves' hyperthyroidism and ophthalmopathy. Amplification targeted TCR beta CDR3 regions from RNA transcripts. With the HTBI primer set, the TCR CDR3 went through a first round of RT-PCR. Each CDR3 protein gets one entry after TCRdb re-called the multiplex PCR reads with MiXCR. The sample has under 650,000 distinct CDR3 sequences, around 15% seen once. Sequenced sample: blood. Receptor source: a woman in her thirties with Graves' hyperthyroidism.

This clonotype was picked up many times. The chain employs TRBV3-1 and TRBJ2-2, with D possibly TRBD1 on 6 matching bases. Germline V lookup: CDR1 LGHDT, CDR2 YNNKEL (reference sequence). Between the trimmed V and J ends, which lost 1 base and 4 bases, there was a span of 10 bases. This CDR3 region has 15 residues. This chain's CDR3 is CASSQVRGFTGELFF. As DNA, the CDR3 is TGTGCCAGCAGCCAAGTAAGGGGGTTCACCGGGGAGCTGTTTTTT.

In its sample, this clonotype was seen a few times. The chain uses TRBV27 and TRBJ2-4; D is ambiguous. V was pared by 5 bases and J by 1 base, with 9 bases between. This CDR3 has 14 residues. The V gene's germline CDR1 is MNHEY and CDR2 SMNVEV (reference sequence). The CDR3 DNA is TGTGCCAGCAGTCCCCTGGAGGCCAAAAACATTCAGTACTTC. It yields the protein CASSPLEAKNIQYF.

This clonotype was seen many times. This chain connects TRBV20-1 to TRBJ2-5, with D hard to call. There are 14 residues in the CDR3. CDR1 is DFQATT and CDR2 is SNEGSKA in the germline V gene (reference sequence). V was clipped by 3 bases and J by 3 bases, with 14 bases between them. DNA for the CDR3: TGCAGTGCTAGGTCCGGGTGGGCAAAAGAGACCCAGTACTTC. Encoded protein: CSARSGWAKETQYF.